These 8 T cell receptor beta chains share one sample of origin, sequenced in a study of synovial regulatory T cells in juvenile arthritis (dated by TCRdb to the mid-2010s). The library was produced with the immunoSEQ multiplex PCR assay. Imported from immuneACCESS, the table was reduced by TCRdb to in-frame sequences with V and J called. These copies leave out some clones; in studies compared against another copy, an unresolved V gene accounts for under half, and the cause of the remainder is not known. The data table for this sample lists more than 8,000 clones. The ten largest make up about 0.7% of the sample. The sample comprised Treg cells from blood. The sample's cell subset or site, from its label and the paper: remaining (HLA-DR-negative) circulating blood Treg cells. These receptors originate from a donor aged 2-35 years with juvenile idiopathic arthritis.

This clone is deemed medium-sized by its frequency. The gene calls are TRBV7-6 and TRBJ1-1; TCRdb's D call of TRBD1 is untestable without DNA. Germline V CDR1 and CDR2: SGHVS, FNYEAQ. The CDR3 extends over 17 amino acids. No nucleotide data were recorded. CDR3: CASSLPPLTGLSTEAFF.

The V call is TRBV4-2, the J call TRBJ2-7; without DNA, the TCRdb call of TRBD1 cannot be checked. The CDR3 extends over 15 amino acids. No DNA sequence is on record. From germline, CDR1 is LGHNA and CDR2 YNFKEQ. The CDR3 loop is CASSQKRDRAYEQYF.

The chain combines TRBV6-1 with TRBJ1-5. There are 17 residues in the CDR3. No DNA sequence was recorded. Per the germline V gene, CDR1 is MNHNS and CDR2 is SASEGT. CDR3 protein: CASSGALIGGRNQPQHF.

This chain uses TRBV19 with TRBJ2-1; TCRdb selects TRBD2, and the lack of DNA leaves this call unchecked. Germline V gene sequence: CDR1 LNHDA, CDR2 SQIVND (reference sequence). The CDR3 has 15 residues. DNA for this receptor is not on file. The CDR3 loop is CASSIKLSSYNEQFF.

V usage is TRBV6-6 and J usage is TRBJ2-4; absent DNA, TCRdb's TRBD1 call cannot be checked. Germline values: CDR1 MNHNY, CDR2 SVGAGI (reference sequence). The CDR3 is made up of 11 amino acids. No DNA sequence is on record. CDR3 protein: CASTAGQGRYF.

The V call is TRBV5-1, the J call TRBJ1-1. The CDR3 contains 15 residues. No DNA is recorded. Germline-derived CDR1 and CDR2 are SGHRS and YFSETQ. The CDR3 sequence is CASSLAVSLNTEAFF.

J is TRBJ1-3 and V is TRBV9. The germline V gene has CDR1 SGDLS and CDR2 YYNGEE. The CDR3 loop spans 13 amino acids. The coding DNA is unavailable. The chain's CDR3 is CASSVGSGNTIYF.

V gene TRBV10-3 combines with J gene TRBJ2-7. From germline, CDR1 is ENHRY and CDR2 SYGVKD. The CDR3 is 12 amino acids. The DNA sequence is not available. The CDR3 protein is CATRDVRYEQYF.